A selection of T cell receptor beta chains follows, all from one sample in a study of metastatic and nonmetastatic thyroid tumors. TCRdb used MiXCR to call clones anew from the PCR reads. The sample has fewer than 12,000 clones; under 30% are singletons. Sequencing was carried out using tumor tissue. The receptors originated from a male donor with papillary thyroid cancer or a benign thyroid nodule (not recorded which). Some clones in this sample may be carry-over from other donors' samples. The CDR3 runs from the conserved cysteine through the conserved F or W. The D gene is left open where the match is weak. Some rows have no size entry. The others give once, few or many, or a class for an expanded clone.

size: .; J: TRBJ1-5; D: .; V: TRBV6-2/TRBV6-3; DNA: TGTGCCAGCAGTCAGGCTTATAGCAATCAGCCCCAGCATTTT; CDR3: CASSQAYSNQPQHF
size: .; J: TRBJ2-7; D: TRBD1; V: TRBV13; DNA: TGTGCCAGCAGCTTAAGAGGGGGCTCAAACGAGCAGTACTTC; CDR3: CASSLRGGSNEQYF
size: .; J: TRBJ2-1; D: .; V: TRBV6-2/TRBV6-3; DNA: TGTGCCAGCAGTTACTCGTTCCAGGGGGGGCAGTTCTTC; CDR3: CASSYSFQGGQFF
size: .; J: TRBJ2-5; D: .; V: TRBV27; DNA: TGTGCCAGCAGTTTTTCCGGGGGCCCGGAGACCCAGTACTTC; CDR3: CASSFSGGPETQYF
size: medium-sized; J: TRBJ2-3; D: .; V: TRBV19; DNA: TGTGCCAGAACTAGGGGGGAAAGCACAGATACGCAGTATTTT; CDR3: CARTRGESTDTQYF
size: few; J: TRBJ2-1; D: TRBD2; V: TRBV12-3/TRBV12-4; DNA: TGTGCCAGCAGTACATCCCTAGCGGGAGACGACAATGAGCAGTTCTTC; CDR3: CASSTSLAGDDNEQFF
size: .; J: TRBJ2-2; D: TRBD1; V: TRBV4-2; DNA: TGTGCCAGCAGCCAAGCCGGGACAGGGAGGGCCGGGGAGCTGTTTTTT; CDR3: CASSQAGTGRAGELFF
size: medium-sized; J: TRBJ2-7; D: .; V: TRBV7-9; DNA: TGTGCCAGCAGCTTAGGGGTAGGGGAAAACGAGCAGTACTTC; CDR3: CASSLGVGENEQYF
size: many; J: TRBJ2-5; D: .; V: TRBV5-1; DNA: TGCGCCAGCAGCTTGGGGGTAGTCCAAGAGACCCAGTACTTC; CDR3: CASSLGVVQETQYF
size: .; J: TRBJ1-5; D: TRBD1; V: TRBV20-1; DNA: TGCAGTGCCCTACAAGGTGGGACAGGTAATCAGCCCCAGCATTTT; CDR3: CSALQGGTGNQPQHF
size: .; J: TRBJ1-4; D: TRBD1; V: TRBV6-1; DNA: TGTGCCAGCAGTTTAAGCGTACAGGGGGGGAGAGGTGAAAAACTGTTTTTT; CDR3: CASSLSVQGGRGEKLFF
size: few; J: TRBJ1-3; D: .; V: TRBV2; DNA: TGTGCCAGCAGTTCTTTCTCTGGAAACACCATATATTTT; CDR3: CASSSFSGNTIYF
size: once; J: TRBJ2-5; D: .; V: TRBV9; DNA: TGTACCAGCAGCGTAGGTATGATGATTGGGGCCAAGGAGACCCAGTACTTC; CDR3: CTSSVGMMIGAKETQYF
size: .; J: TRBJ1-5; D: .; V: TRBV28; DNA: TGTGCCAGCACCAATCCCCGGGGGGCTCAGCCCCAGCATTTT; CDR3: CASTNPRGAQPQHF
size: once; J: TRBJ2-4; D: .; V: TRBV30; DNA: TGTGCCTGCGGCAGGGGGGCGGACATTCAGTACTTC; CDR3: CACGRGADIQYF
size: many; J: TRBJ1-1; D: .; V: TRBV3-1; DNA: TGTGCCAGCAGCCAACGGGAAGGGGCGGCTTTCTTT; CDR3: CASSQREGAAFF